This record looks at one TCR beta chain sequence and its context. As yet, its antigen is unknown. This specimen belongs to a study of identical twins. CDR1 SGHTA and CDR2 FQGNSA come from the germline V gene. There are 15 residues in the CDR3. The V end was cut by 5 bases, the J end by 6 bases, with 17 bases between. Study results and caveats: Fewer insertions marked abundant cord blood beta clonotypes; young adult naive trended weakly, memory not at all. One should note that invariant MAIT and iNKT cells could partly confound zero-insertion analyses.

A universal primer site arose from template switching, and cDNA bore unique molecular identifiers. TCRdb reanalysed the 5' RACE reads using MiXCR and keeps one entry per CDR3 protein. The sample holds roughly 750,000 distinct CDR3 sequences; 21% are singletons and the top ten take around 4.4%. The same sample was also studied in work on T cells expressing NK-cell markers. As that report states: Beta-chain profiling covered CD3+CD56+NKG2C+, CD3+CD56+NKG2C- and CD3+CD56-NKG2C+ sorted subsets.

The TCR comes from a woman between 18 and 29 years old in good health. The chain uses TRBV7-2 and TRBJ2-4, with a tentative D call TRBD2 (6 bases). Sample: PBMCs. Here the CDR3 DNA reads TGTGCCAGCAGCCGAGACCCTAGCGAAGGAAACATTCAGTACTTC. Translation gives CASSRDPSEGNIQYF. Together with reference TRBV7-2 and TRBJ2-4, the CDR3 gives the full variable domain: GAGVSQSPSNKVTEKGKDVELRCDPISGHTALYWYRQSLGQGLEFLIYFQGNSAPDKSGLPSDRFSAERTGGSVSTLTIQRTQQEDSAVYLCASSRDPSEGNIQYFGAGTRLSVL.